The 26 T cell receptor beta chains below were found in one sample sequenced in a study of shared T cell receptors in the human thymus. Repertoires were generated with immunoSEQ multiplex PCR, while TCRdb's copy carries only in-frame clones and drops some. The sample contains roughly 550,000 clones, more than 75% of which appear only once. These data were likewise used in another study, on human thymus T cells.

Sequencing was done on a sample of thymocytes. The origin of the receptors is a boy under two years old with a congenital heart defect.

The CDR3 loop is CASSGDTEAFF. The CDR3 DNA is TGTGCCAGCAGCGGGGACACTGAAGCTTTCTTT. This chain uses TRBV27 with TRBJ1-1; no clear D. The CDR3 length is 11 residues. Germline V lookup: CDR1 MNHEY, CDR2 SMNVEV (reference sequence). V was clipped by 6 bases and J by 3 bases, with 5 bases between them.

The chain uses TRBV28 and TRBJ1-5; 8 bases map to TRBD1. Germline CDR1 is MDHEN and CDR2 is SYDVKM. The CDR3 sequence is 14 residues long. J lost 6 bases, V lost 5 bases, and 6 bases had no gene match. The DNA of the CDR3 is TGTGCCAGCAGTCCTGGAGACAGGGGTCAGCCCCAGCATTTT. Amino acids: CASSPGDRGQPQHF.

The chain joins TRBV6-5 to TRBJ2-1, with TRBD2 identical over 16 bases. The trim removed 8 bases at V and 4 bases at J, leaving 2 bases unmatched. The V gene's germline CDR1 is MNHEY and CDR2 SVGAGI. This CDR3 spans 15 amino acids. CDR3 DNA sequence: TGTGCCAGCGGGGGACTAGCGGGAGGGTACAATGAGCAGTTCTTC. Its translation is CASGGLAGGYNEQFF.

This chain uses TRBV4-1 with TRBJ1-4; 8 nucleotides line up with TRBD1. V trimming: 4 bases; J trimming: 8 bases; junction bases outside the gene matches: 12. Germline CDR1 MGHRA, CDR2 YSYEKL. The CDR3 sequence is 16 residues long. Written as DNA, the CDR3 is TGCGCCAGCAGCCCATACACCCAGGGGGCGCGAGAAAAACTGTTTTTT. Amino acid sequence: CASSPYTQGAREKLFF.

The chain couples TRBV6-4 to TRBJ1-1; 10 bases map to TRBD1. Trimming removed 6 bases from V and 3 bases from J; junction bases left unmatched: 7. The V gene's germline CDR1 is MRHNA and CDR2 SNTAGT. The length of the CDR3 is 15 residues. This CDR3 is CASRDGQGGDTEAFF. In DNA, the CDR3 is TGTGCCAGCAGGGACGGACAGGGGGGGGACACTGAAGCTTTCTTT.

This chain links TRBV28 with TRBJ2-7, with D possibly TRBD1 on 6 matching bases. The V gene lost 6 bases and the J gene lost 5 bases, with 17 bases spanning the gap. CDR3 size: 14 residues. Germline CDR1 reads MDHEN; CDR2 reads SYDVKM. The CDR3 coding sequence is TGTGCCAGCAGCCAGATCCCCACAGGGCACGAGCAGTACTTC. It specifies CASSQIPTGHEQYF.

The chain links TRBV29-1 to TRBJ1-4; 7 bases fit TRBD1. Trimming at V came to 5 bases and at J to 5 bases, leaving 5 bases not matched to a gene. Germline V CDR1 and CDR2: SQVTM, ANQGSEA. The CDR3 is 13 amino acids. The CDR3 DNA follows: TGCAGCGTTCGGGACAGCTTGAATGAAAAACTGTTTTTT. This sequence encodes CSVRDSLNEKLFF.

In its sample, this clone was seen a few times. This rearrangement joins TRBV5-8 to TRBJ1-1; 10 positions match TRBD1. CDR3 size: 17 residues. Germline loops: CDR1 SGHTS, CDR2 YDEGEE. V trimming: 5 bases; J trimming: 4 bases; junction bases outside the gene matches: 14. CDR3 in amino acids: CASRRTGGEGVSTEAFF. The DNA of the CDR3 is TGTGCCAGCAGGCGGACAGGGGGGGAGGGGGTGAGCACTGAAGCTTTCTTT.

The rearrangement uses TRBV15 and TRBJ2-1; 14 bases agree with TRBD2. Germline assignment: CDR1 LNHNV and CDR2 YYDKDF (reference sequence). With V trimmed by 3 bases and J by 7 bases, 20 bases remained unmatched. The CDR3 runs 21 residues. The CDR3: CATSSGVERLAGGPKGNEQFF. CDR3 sequence (DNA): TGTGCCACCAGCAGCGGAGTGGAGAGACTAGCGGGAGGGCCGAAAGGGAATGAGCAGTTCTTC.

This clone was seen once. The V gene is TRBV27, the J gene TRBJ2-3; 8 nucleotides line up with TRBD1. Germline values: CDR1 MNHEY, CDR2 SMNVEV (reference sequence). V was pared by 2 bases and J by 4 bases, with 14 bases of the junction left unmatched. This CDR3 has 18 amino acids. The CDR3 here is CASSLHAGRDRTSDTQYF. The CDR3 DNA sequence: TGTGCCAGCAGTTTACACGCCGGCCGGGACAGGACCTCAGATACGCAGTATTTT.

The chain couples TRBV29-1 to TRBJ2-1; D unresolved. With 0 bases removed from V and 5 bases from J, the gap between germline ends came to 11 bases. From germline, CDR1 is SQVTM and CDR2 ANQGSEA. This CDR3 has 14 amino acids. CDR3 DNA: TGCAGCGTTGAAGATCTTCGGGTAAACAATGAGCAGTTCTTC. Protein: CSVEDLRVNNEQFF.

The chain carries TRBV27 and TRBJ2-1, with TRBD2 matching 10 bases. Looked up from germline, CDR1 is MNHEY and CDR2 is SMNVEV (reference sequence). Germline trimming cut 3 bases from V and 4 bases from J; bases unmatched to any gene: 9. The CDR3 consists of 17 residues. The CDR3 region is CASSFPPLAGIYNEQFF. In DNA form, the CDR3 reads TGTGCCAGCAGTTTCCCCCCACTAGCGGGGATATACAATGAGCAGTTCTTC.

The J gene is TRBJ2-7, the V gene TRBV7-8, with TRBD1 identical over 11 bases. Germline V lookup: CDR1 SGHVS, CDR2 FQNEAQ. The CDR3 extends over 15 amino acids. With V trimmed by 7 bases and J by 5 bases, 10 bases remained unmatched. The CDR3 loop is CASNTRDRGFHEQYF. The CDR3 nucleotides are TGTGCCAGCAACACCCGGGACAGGGGGTTCCACGAGCAGTACTTC. Using reference TRBV7-8 and TRBJ2-7 for the parts outside the CDR3, the full variable domain is GAGVSQSPRYKVAKRGQDVALRCDPISGHVSLFWYQQALGQGPEFLTYFQNEAQLDKSGLPSDRFFAERPEGSVSTLKIQRTQQEDSAVYLCASNTRDRGFHEQYFGPGTRLTVT.

The rearrangement joins TRBV19 to TRBJ1-5; 9 bases fit TRBD1. Losses at the gene ends were 4 bases for V and 4 bases for J; bases not matched to a gene: 8. The CDR3 runs to 16 residues. CDR1 is LNHDA, CDR2 SQIVND, per germline (reference sequence). The CDR3, as DNA: TGTGCCAGTAGTACCCTACCGGGACAGGGAAATCAGCCCCAGCATTTT. Its translation is CASSTLPGQGNQPQHF.

CDR3: CASSQETGTSGPSTDTQYF. The CDR3 region has the DNA TGCGCCAGCAGCCAAGAAACCGGGACTAGCGGTCCTAGCACAGATACGCAGTATTTT. V gene TRBV4-1 combines with J gene TRBJ2-3, with 11 bases aligning to TRBD2. Germline trimming cut 0 bases from V and 0 bases from J; bases unmatched to any gene: 8. The CDR3 extends over 19 amino acids. Germline V gene lookup returns CDR1 MGHRA and CDR2 YSYEKL.

The chain links TRBV6-5 to TRBJ2-1; D is uncertain. There are 14 residues in the CDR3. The V gene lost 5 bases and the J gene lost 0 bases, with 8 bases spanning the gap. Per the germline V gene, CDR1 is MNHEY and CDR2 is SVGAGI. CDR3 sequence: CASSPLSSYNEQFF. The CDR3 coding sequence is TGTGCCAGCAGTCCCCTGAGCTCCTACAATGAGCAGTTCTTC.

The CDR3 region has the DNA TGCGCCAGCAGTGAGTCGCCCGACAGGGGCGACACTGAAGCTTTCTTT. This gives the protein CASSESPDRGDTEAFF. This chain links TRBV10-1 with TRBJ1-1, with 8 bases that match TRBD1. Trimming took 0 bases from V and 3 from J; bases not matched to a gene: 6. Germline lookup yields CDR1 WNHNN and CDR2 SYGVQD (reference sequence). This CDR3 is built from 16 residues.

This clone appeared once. The V and J genes are TRBV27 and TRBJ1-5, with D perhaps matching TRBD1 (5 bases). Trimming removed 7 bases at V and 6 bases at J, with 13 bases between. This CDR3 has 13 residues. Germline V gene data show CDR1 as MNHEY and CDR2 as SMNVEV (reference sequence). The DNA for the CDR3 is TGTGCCAGCATAGTCAGGGTCATTCAGCCCCAGCATTTT. Translating gives CASIVRVIQPQHF.

V usage is TRBV9 and J usage is TRBJ2-2, with D possibly TRBD2 on 6 matching bases. Germline V gives CDR1 SGDLS, CDR2 YYNGEE. The germline V and J ends were trimmed by 3 bases and 2 bases, with 17 bases remaining between them. The CDR3 covers 17 residues. In DNA, the CDR3 is TGTGCCAGCAGCGCATCGGACGGGACTGTCAACACCGGGGAGCTGTTTTTT. This codes for CASSASDGTVNTGELFF.

The V and J genes are TRBV2 and TRBJ2-3; D not certain. CDR3 size: 13 residues. V lost 9 bases to trimming and J lost 2 bases, with 12 bases between them. CDR1 is SNHLY and CDR2 is FYNNEI in the germline V gene. The CDR3 sequence: CARVLENTDTQYF. CDR3 DNA sequence: TGTGCCAGAGTGCTAGAAAACACAGATACGCAGTATTTT.

The chain links TRBV29-1 to TRBJ2-1; TRBD2 aligns across 9 bases. The ends lost 5 bases at V and 1 base at J; junction bases unmatched: 3. The germline gives CDR1 SQVTM, CDR2 ANQGSEA. The CDR3 extends over 14 amino acids. The CDR3 spells CSVCSGRSYNEQFF. As DNA, the CDR3 is TGCAGCGTTTGCAGCGGGAGGTCCTACAATGAGCAGTTCTTC.

V gene TRBV18 combines with J gene TRBJ2-7; TRBD2 might be the D (5 bases). The CDR3 has 14 amino acids. The germline gives CDR1 KGHSH, CDR2 LQKENI. V lost 4 bases and J lost 2, with 12 bases in between. DNA for the CDR3: TGTGCCAGCTCACTGACACGGGATGCCTACGAGCAGTACTTC. This translates into CASSLTRDAYEQYF.

Comments on this clone: The sample has other DNA sequences that encode this CDR3 too. V is TRBV19 and J is TRBJ2-7; TRBD1 matches 7 bases. Trimming cost V 4 bases and J 0 bases; bases outside gene matches: 3. Germline lookup yields CDR1 LNHDA and CDR2 SQIVND (reference sequence). The CDR3 is made up of 14 amino acids. CDR3 nucleotides: TGTGCCAGTAGTACGACAGGGACCTCCTACGAGCAGTACTTC. It codes for CASSTTGTSYEQYF.

The chain has TRBV27 and TRBJ2-5, with TRBD2 identical over 8 bases. In germline, CDR1 is MNHEY, CDR2 SMNVEV (reference sequence). V trimming: 0 bases; J trimming: 2 bases; junction bases outside the gene matches: 2. The CDR3 is made up of 15 amino acids. Here the CDR3 reads CASSLSLAVQETQYF. For the CDR3, the DNA is TGTGCCAGCAGTTTATCACTAGCGGTTCAAGAGACCCAGTACTTC.

The chain uses TRBV9 and TRBJ2-3; the D gene is possibly TRBD2 (6 bases). This CDR3 has 22 amino acids. V was shortened by 4 bases and J by 2 bases, with 35 bases between the two germline ends. The germline V gene has CDR1 SGDLS and CDR2 YYNGEE. The CDR3 sequence: CASSPHYGGGPTADKNTDTQYF. The CDR3 DNA follows: TGTGCCAGCAGCCCACATTACGGGGGAGGACCAACAGCCGATAAGAACACAGATACGCAGTATTTT.

This sequence joins TRBV14 and TRBJ1-2, with D perhaps matching TRBD1 (5 bases). The CDR3 sequence is 17 residues long. Germline V CDR1 and CDR2: SGHDN, FVKESK. Trimming left V 0 bases short and J 8 bases short, with 22 bases between. For the CDR3, the DNA is TGTGCCAGCAGCCAAGATCTTAGGGCGCAGGGAAGGCTAGGCTACACCTTC. This codes for CASSQDLRAQGRLGYTF.